The 16 T cell receptor beta chains below come from one sample, sequenced in a study of beta chain features in type 1 diabetes. Since all of the isolated RNA was reverse transcribed, expressed TCRB transcripts were what got sequenced. The method was immunoSEQ multiplex PCR; TCRdb's version includes in-frame clones alone and lacks a portion of them. Among under 300,000 clones, roughly 22% were seen once, and the ten largest hold 0.028%. General study results and limits: Across all four CD4+ subsets, people with type 1 diabetes showed modestly shorter TCRB CDR3s.

These TCRs are of unknown antigen specificity. Material for sequencing was naive CD4+ T cells from blood. The receptors were sampled from a woman between 35 and 50 years old with type 1 diabetes.

This clone appeared a few times. The DNA for the CDR3 is TGTGCCAGCAGTGAGCGGCAGGGGCGATATGGCTACACCTTC. Protein product: CASSERQGRYGYTF. The chain recombines TRBV2 with TRBJ1-2, with D possibly matching TRBD1 (6 bases). The CDR3 spans 14 residues. V lost 3 bases and J 5 bases, leaving 13 bases between the germline ends. The germline gives CDR1 SNHLY, CDR2 FYNNEI.

The V and J genes are TRBV15 and TRBJ2-7, with a tentative D call TRBD1 (6 bases). Germline CDR1 is LNHNV and CDR2 is YYDKDF (reference sequence). The length of the CDR3 is 12 residues. Trimming pared 6 bases from V and 5 bases from J, leaving 11 bases between. The CDR3: CATSIQGNEQYF. The CDR3 bases are TGTGCCACCAGTATACAGGGCAACGAGCAGTACTTC. Looking up the rest from reference TRBV15 and TRBJ2-7 gives the full variable domain: DAMVIQNPRYQVTQFGKPVTLSCSQTLNHNVMYWYQQKSSQAPKLLFHYYDKDFNNEADTPDNFQSRRPNTSFCFLDIRSPGLGDTAMYLCATSIQGNEQYFGPGTRLTVT.

The gene calls are TRBV19 and TRBJ2-7, with 10 bases fitting TRBD1. After removal of 10 bases from V and 2 bases from J, the junction contained 11 bases not matched to a gene. The CDR3 consists of 15 residues. The germline V gene encodes CDR1 LNHDA and CDR2 SQIVND (reference sequence). CDR3 sequence: CATTSGTGVPYEQYF. The CDR3 DNA follows: TGTGCCACAACCTCCGGGACAGGGGTCCCCTACGAGCAGTACTTC. The full variable domain, completed using reference TRBV19 and TRBJ2-7, is DGGITQSPKYLFRKEGQNVTLSCEQNLNHDAMYWYRQDPGQGLRLIYYSQIVNDFQKGDIAEGYSVSREKKESFPLTVTSAQKNPTAFYLCATTSGTGVPYEQYFGPGTRLTVT.

This chain connects TRBV5-1 to TRBJ1-4, with D perhaps matching TRBD1 (5 bases). Looked up from germline, CDR1 is SGHRS and CDR2 is YFSETQ. The CDR3 is 14 residues long. V was pared by 1 base and J by 7 bases, with 11 bases between. This CDR3 reads CASSLRQGGEKLFF. The CDR3 region has the DNA TGCGCCAGCAGCTTGCGGCAGGGTGGTGAAAAACTGTTTTTT.

This clone was observed a few times. V usage is TRBV4-3 and J usage is TRBJ1-5; weak D call: TRBD1 (6 bases). CDR1 is LGHNA and CDR2 is YSLEER in the germline V gene. With 5 bases removed from V and 8 bases from J, the gap between germline ends came to 19 bases. This CDR3 spans 15 amino acids. The CDR3 here is CASSVQLGAGEPQHF. The CDR3 nucleotides read TGCGCCAGCAGCGTCCAACTGGGGGCCGGGGAGCCCCAGCATTTT.

This clone was seen only a few times. The V gene is TRBV7-9, the J gene TRBJ2-1; a weak D match, TRBD2 (5 bases). V was shortened by 1 base and J by 4 bases, with 11 bases between the two germline ends. Germline values: CDR1 SEHNR, CDR2 FQNEAQ (reference sequence). The CDR3 has 15 residues. CDR3 nucleotide sequence: TGTGCCAGCAGCTTAGGATCCGGGGAATACAATGAGCAGTTCTTC. This gives the protein CASSLGSGEYNEQFF.

The gene calls are TRBV9 and TRBJ1-1; D remains unclear. CDR1 SGDLS and CDR2 YYNGEE come from the germline V gene. Trimming stripped 3 bases from V and 1 base from J, with 10 bases between. The CDR3 runs 14 residues. The CDR3, as DNA: TGTGCCAGCAGCGCAGCCCGGAGGAACACTGAAGCTTTCTTT. Its translation is CASSAARRNTEAFF. The complete variable domain, with remaining parts taken from reference TRBV9 and TRBJ1-1, reads DSGVTQTPKHLITATGQRVTLRCSPRSGDLSVYWYQQSLDQGLQFLIQYYNGEERAKGNILERFSAQQFPDLHSELNLSSLELGDSALYFCASSAARRNTEAFFGQGTRLTVV.

This clone turned up a few times. This sequence joins TRBV2 and TRBJ2-3; D is possibly TRBD1 (5 bases). The germline CDR1 and CDR2 sequences are SNHLY and FYNNEI. With 6 bases removed from V and 2 bases from J, the gap between germline ends came to 12 bases. This CDR3 has 14 residues. The CDR3 sequence: CASSHRTLTDTQYF. CDR3 sequence (DNA): TGTGCCAGCAGCCACAGGACCCTCACAGATACGCAGTATTTT.

The chain joins TRBV4-2 to TRBJ2-2; D unresolved. CDR1 LGHNA and CDR2 YNFKEQ come from the germline V gene. V shed 1 base and J shed 6 bases, with 6 bases lying between them. The CDR3 sequence is 13 residues long. Here the CDR3 reads CASSQVDSGELFF. Here the CDR3 DNA reads TGTGCCAGCAGCCAAGTAGACTCCGGGGAGCTGTTTTTT.

This clone was seen more than once but under ten times. The chain couples TRBV7-9 to TRBJ1-4, with D perhaps matching TRBD1 (5 bases). The CDR3 consists of 15 residues. The V gene lost 5 bases and the J gene lost 10 bases, with 20 bases spanning the gap. From germline, CDR1 is SEHNR and CDR2 FQNEAQ (reference sequence). CDR3 nucleotides: TGTGCCAGCAGCCCCGGGACTGGAAGTGTTGGAAAACTGTTTTTT. Translation: CASSPGTGSVGKLFF. The whole variable domain, filled in from reference TRBV7-9 and TRBJ1-4, reads DTGVSQNPRHKITKRGQNVTFRCDPISEHNRLYWYRQTLGQGPEFLTYFQNEAQLEKSRLLSDRFSAERPKGSFSTLEIQRTEQGDSAMYLCASSPGTGSVGKLFFGSGTQLSVL.

The chain combines TRBV29-1 with TRBJ2-1, with no clear D. The length of the CDR3 is 12 residues. V dropped 3 bases and J dropped 8 bases, with 11 bases sitting between them. Germline values: CDR1 SQVTM, CDR2 ANQGSEA. This CDR3 reads CSVEAPGDEQFF. Here the CDR3 DNA reads TGCAGCGTTGAGGCCCCGGGTGATGAGCAGTTCTTC.

The chain couples TRBV29-1 to TRBJ2-7, with D maybe TRBD2 (7 bases). Per germline, CDR1 SQVTM and CDR2 ANQGSEA. Trimming took off 5 bases at V and 0 bases at J, with 14 bases between the two ends. This CDR3 is built from 14 residues. The CDR3 DNA sequence: TGCAGCGTTAAGGGGGGGCCTAACTCCTACGAGCAGTACTTC. It is translated as CSVKGGPNSYEQYF.

The V call is TRBV15, the J call TRBJ2-5, with D unclear. V was shortened by 0 bases and J by 2 bases, with 7 bases between the two germline ends. Looked up from germline, CDR1 is LNHNV and CDR2 is YYDKDF (reference sequence). The CDR3 contains 14 residues. CDR3 sequence: CATSRDLVQETQYF. DNA of the CDR3: TGTGCCACCAGCAGAGATCTTGTTCAAGAGACCCAGTACTTC. The full variable domain, in which reference TRBV15 and TRBJ2-5 provide the parts outside the CDR3, is DAMVIQNPRYQVTQFGKPVTLSCSQTLNHNVMYWYQQKSSQAPKLLFHYYDKDFNNEADTPDNFQSRRPNTSFCFLDIRSPGLGDTAMYLCATSRDLVQETQYFGPGTRLLVL.

The chain is built from TRBV7-3 and TRBJ1-1, with unresolved D. Per the germline V gene, CDR1 is SGHTA and CDR2 is FQGTGA. The CDR3 is 11 residues long. Trimming cost V 5 bases and J 6 bases, with 7 bases left between them. CDR3 region: CASSIQAEAFF. The CDR3 DNA sequence: TGTGCCAGCAGCATCCAGGCTGAAGCTTTCTTT.

In DNA form, the CDR3 reads TGTGCCAGCAGTTACTGGGGACTGCCAGGGACCCAGTACTTC. Protein product: CASSYWGLPGTQYF. The chain carries TRBV6-5 and TRBJ2-5; D is possibly TRBD2 (6 bases). Trimming stripped 1 base from V and 7 bases from J, with 13 bases between. CDR1 and CDR2 (germline): MNHEY, SVGAGI. This CDR3 has 14 amino acids.

This clone was picked up a small number of times. The rearrangement uses TRBV29-1 and TRBJ1-3; D gene unclear. Trimming removed 0 bases from V and 0 bases from J, with 9 bases in between. The germline V gene encodes CDR1 SQVTM and CDR2 ANQGSEA. The CDR3 contains 15 residues. The CDR3 sequence is CSVEEGHNSGNTIYF. As DNA, the CDR3 is TGCAGCGTTGAAGAGGGCCACAACTCTGGAAACACCATATATTTT.